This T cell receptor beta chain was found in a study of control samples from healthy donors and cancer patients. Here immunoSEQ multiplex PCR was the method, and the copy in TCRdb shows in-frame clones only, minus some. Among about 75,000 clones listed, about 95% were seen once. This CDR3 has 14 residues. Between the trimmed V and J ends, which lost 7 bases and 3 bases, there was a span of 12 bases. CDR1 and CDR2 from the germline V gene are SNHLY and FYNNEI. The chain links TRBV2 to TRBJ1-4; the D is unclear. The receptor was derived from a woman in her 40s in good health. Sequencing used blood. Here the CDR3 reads CASKQIVANEKLFF. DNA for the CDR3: TGTGCCAGCAAACAGATTGTGGCTAATGAAAAACTGTTTTTT.